Sequencing of this TCR beta chain was carried out in a study of radiotherapy plus CTLA-4 blockade in lung cancer. Broader study findings: Blood saw expansion of tumor-derived TCR clones after radiotherapy plus ipilimumab.

On this clone itself: The antigen is unknown.

Produced via immunoSEQ multiplex PCR; TCRdb's table is partial and in-frame only. This sample has about 59,000 clones, with under 75% found just once. Losses at the gene ends were 1 base for V and 5 bases for J; bases not matched to a gene: 8. The CDR3 is made up of 16 amino acids. In germline, CDR1 is SGHRS, CDR2 YFSETQ. The receptor was derived from a human donor with non-small cell lung cancer whose response to radiotherapy plus ipilimumab could not be evaluated. The chain recombines TRBV5-1 with TRBJ2-1; 8 bases fit TRBD1. Here the sequenced sample was peripheral blood, taken from a patient treated with radiotherapy plus ipilimumab. Here the CDR3 DNA reads TGCGCCAGCAGCTTGATTTCCGGACAGGGAAACAATGAGCAGTTCTTC. Protein sequence: CASSLISGQGNNEQFF.